The 7 T cell receptor beta chains in this list originate from one sample, sequenced in a study of molecular identifiers for immune sequencing clone quantification. TCRdb recomputed calls from the PCR reads with MiXCR, one row per CDR3 protein. The sample includes some 650,000 distinct CDR3 sequences, 20% of them seen just once. Sequencing input: naive CD8+ T cells from blood, with Jurkat cell RNA spiked in. Stated subset: FACS-sorted CD8+CD4-CCR7+CD45RA+ naive T cells. The receptors derive from a human donor in good health. Some libraries in this study had Jurkat cell RNA spiked in.

This clonotype was detected many times. The gene calls are TRBV20-1 and TRBJ2-7; D is possibly TRBD2 (5 bases). From germline, CDR1 is DFQATT and CDR2 SNEGSKA (reference sequence). The CDR3 extends over 15 amino acids. V lost 1 base to trimming and J lost 2 bases, with 15 bases between them. The CDR3 reads CSARVGGESTYEQYF. The DNA for the CDR3 is TGCAGTGCTAGAGTAGGTGGGGAGTCCACCTACGAGCAGTACTTC.

The chain uses TRBV6-5 and TRBJ2-1; 7 bases fit TRBD1. Germline V lookup: CDR1 MNHEY, CDR2 SVGAGI. The V and J ends lost 0 bases and 3 bases, in that order; junction bases with no gene match: 8. The CDR3 is 17 residues long. This CDR3 reads CASSYSPGTAVYNEQFF. CDR3 nucleotides: TGTGCCAGCAGTTACTCGCCGGGGACAGCCGTCTACAATGAGCAGTTCTTC.

This clonotype was counted many times. An end of the junction differs from the germline gene, which may be a read error. This sequence joins TRBV28 and TRBJ1-1; tentatively, D is TRBD1 (6 bases). The CDR3 extends over 12 amino acids. In germline, CDR1 is MDHEN, CDR2 SYDVKM. CDR3 sequence (DNA): TGCGCCAGCAGGGGAATGAACACTGAAGCTTTCTTT. Translation: CASRGMNTEAFF.

This clonotype was seen ten or more times. The V call is TRBV3-1, the J call TRBJ2-4; a weak D match, TRBD1 (6 bases). Trimming cost V 1 base and J 3 bases, with 10 bases left between them. CDR3 size: 15 residues. Per germline, CDR1 LGHDT and CDR2 YNNKEL (reference sequence). The CDR3 nucleotides read TGTGCCAGCAGCCAAGGTTCGGACAGCAAAAACATTCAGTACTTC. This gives the protein CASSQGSDSKNIQYF.

This clonotype was recorded at least ten times. The gene calls are TRBV6-6 and TRBJ1-5; 9 nucleotides align to TRBD1. Trimming at V came to 4 bases and at J to 4 bases, leaving 8 bases not matched to a gene. Germline CDR1 is MNHNY and CDR2 is SVGAGI (reference sequence). This CDR3 comprises 16 residues. The CDR3 DNA sequence: TGTGCCAGCAGTTTGGTGGACAGGGGAGGTAATCAGCCCCAGCATTTT. This gives the protein CASSLVDRGGNQPQHF.

This clonotype was counted at least ten times. The CDR3 protein is CASSNPGQGLEQYF. The DNA for the CDR3 is TGTGCCAGCAGCAATCCGGGACAGGGTCTGGAGCAGTACTTC. The chain joins TRBV7-9 to TRBJ2-7; 9 bases match TRBD1. CDR1 is SEHNR, CDR2 FQNEAQ, per germline (reference sequence). CDR3 size: 14 residues. The trim removed 5 bases at V and 7 bases at J, leaving 9 bases unmatched.

This clonotype was seen a single time. This may be a read error, as it is one base from a much larger clone. The chain has TRBV6-6 and TRBJ2-7, with 8 bases lining up with TRBD2. Per the germline V gene, CDR1 is MNHNY and CDR2 is SVGAGI (reference sequence). The CDR3 totals 14 residues. The CDR3 sequence: CASSLAGSGNERYF. The CDR3 coding sequence is TGTGCCAGCAGTTTAGCGGGAAGTGGGAACGAGCGGTACTTC.